The sequence of this TCR beta chain was determined in a study of blood T cell repertoires in COVID-19. Whole-study context: Italy, Spain and the United States were the sources of the convalescent and acute COVID-19 samples. T cells, B-cell-depleted T cells, or PBMCs supplied cDNA or gDNA.

Germline V gene data show CDR1 as MNHEY and CDR2 as SMNVEV (reference sequence). This CDR3 has 14 residues. V was pared by 7 bases and J by 6 bases, with 18 bases between. The protocol was immunoSEQ multiplex PCR, while the TCRdb copy is restricted to in-frame clones and leaves out a portion. The sample yields around 310,000 clones, 85% to 90% seen once. The sequenced material came from peripheral blood. The genes are TRBV27 and TRBJ1-1; D might be TRBD1 (5 bases). The source is a woman between 50 and 59 years old with active or convalescent COVID-19. CDR3 DNA sequence: TGTGCCAGCATTTCACTCCAAGCGGGGGCTGAAGCTTTCTTT. Its protein product is CASISLQAGAEAFF.